A selection of T cell receptor beta chains follows, all from one sample in a study of T cell responses to AZD1222 COVID-19 vaccine. Some clones are missing from TCRdb's copy, which holds only in-frame ones; the method was immunoSEQ multiplex PCR. The sample contains approximately 150,000 clones, 91% of which appear only once. The source was peripheral blood, collected on day 0 of AZD1222 vaccination. The receptor source for this set is an adult in good health. The CDR3 runs from the conserved cysteine through the conserved F or W. The order of the fields is clone size, V gene, J gene, CDR3 protein. Expanded clones get a size class; other rows say once, few or many, or leave the size out.

clone size: .
V gene: TRBV5-1
J gene: TRBJ2-7
CDR3 protein: CASSSLGSTRSYEQYF

clone size: .
V gene: TRBV3-1/TRBV3-2
J gene: TRBJ1-5
CDR3 protein: CASSLNARYINLYSNQPQHF

clone size: .
V gene: TRBV9
J gene: TRBJ1-2
CDR3 protein: CASSLDGDYGYTF

clone size: .
V gene: TRBV19
J gene: TRBJ2-1
CDR3 protein: CASSIVESYNEQFF

clone size: .
V gene: TRBV2
J gene: TRBJ2-1
CDR3 protein: CASTPWASENEQFF

clone size: once
V gene: TRBV18
J gene: TRBJ1-3
CDR3 protein: CASSPDRGLRSGNTIYF

clone size: few
V gene: TRBV4-3
J gene: TRBJ2-7
CDR3 protein: CASSQDPGVDEQYF

clone size: .
V gene: TRBV19
J gene: TRBJ1-5
CDR3 protein: CASRAQGDSNQPQHF

clone size: .
V gene: TRBV7-9
J gene: TRBJ2-1
CDR3 protein: CASSSPGQGNNEQFF

clone size: .
V gene: TRBV13
J gene: TRBJ1-5
CDR3 protein: CASSLGASVNQPQHF

clone size: .
V gene: TRBV28
J gene: TRBJ2-7
CDR3 protein: CASNLRPSSYEQYF

clone size: .
V gene: TRBV6-5
J gene: TRBJ1-2
CDR3 protein: CASVLTASYGYTF

clone size: .
V gene: TRBV20-1
J gene: TRBJ1-2
CDR3 protein: CSAGGQYGYTF

clone size: .
V gene: TRBV5-1
J gene: TRBJ1-2
CDR3 protein: CASSFLQGQEYGYTF

clone size: .
V gene: TRBV30
J gene: TRBJ1-2
CDR3 protein: CAWDRGNLGGVNYGYTF

clone size: once
V gene: TRBV7-2
J gene: TRBJ2-5
CDR3 protein: CASSPTTGPETQYF

clone size: .
V gene: TRBV19
J gene: TRBJ1-5
CDR3 protein: CASSPGEGYQPQHF

clone size: .
V gene: TRBV11-2
J gene: TRBJ1-6
CDR3 protein: CASSPTPGDPPLHF

clone size: .
V gene: TRBV9
J gene: TRBJ2-7
CDR3 protein: CASSVDSYEQYF

clone size: few
V gene: TRBV19
J gene: TRBJ1-4
CDR3 protein: CASSRGATNEKLFF

clone size: .
V gene: TRBV28
J gene: TRBJ1-5
CDR3 protein: CASSEGAGARKQPQHF

clone size: .
V gene: TRBV25-1
J gene: TRBJ2-3
CDR3 protein: CASSNTEGVRNTQYF

clone size: .
V gene: TRBV29-1
J gene: TRBJ2-7
CDR3 protein: CSVEMAYEQYF

clone size: .
V gene: TRBV7-6
J gene: TRBJ2-5
CDR3 protein: CASSFGAFQETQYF

clone size: once
V gene: TRBV19
J gene: TRBJ2-1
CDR3 protein: CASSITGGYNEQFF

clone size: .
V gene: TRBV7-2
J gene: TRBJ1-1
CDR3 protein: CASSLDARMNTEAFF

clone size: .
V gene: TRBV5-1
J gene: TRBJ2-1
CDR3 protein: CASSFDAKNEQFF

clone size: .
V gene: TRBV6-6
J gene: TRBJ1-5
CDR3 protein: CASSYAESQPQHF

clone size: .
V gene: TRBV5-5
J gene: TRBJ2-1
CDR3 protein: CASSLFLLAGAMENEQFF

clone size: .
V gene: TRBV6-5
J gene: TRBJ2-7
CDR3 protein: CASSYSNEQYF

clone size: .
V gene: TRBV28
J gene: TRBJ2-6
CDR3 protein: CASSTDRGASGANVLTF

clone size: .
V gene: TRBV27
J gene: TRBJ1-2
CDR3 protein: CASSLNRDYGYTF

clone size: .
V gene: TRBV29-1
J gene: TRBJ2-1
CDR3 protein: CSVSTSGVEYNEQFF

clone size: .
V gene: TRBV19
J gene: TRBJ1-1
CDR3 protein: CASSRDGNTEAFF

clone size: .
V gene: TRBV5-6
J gene: TRBJ1-1
CDR3 protein: CASSLGGTNTEAFF

clone size: few
V gene: TRBV4-1
J gene: TRBJ2-7
CDR3 protein: CASSQTPTYEQYF

clone size: .
V gene: TRBV7-9
J gene: TRBJ2-3
CDR3 protein: CASSLAGTVSTDTQYF

clone size: .
V gene: TRBV6-2/TRBV6-3
J gene: TRBJ1-1
CDR3 protein: CASSPIRPGIQNTEAFF

clone size: .
V gene: TRBV30
J gene: TRBJ2-2
CDR3 protein: CAWSQNTGELFF

clone size: .
V gene: TRBV9
J gene: TRBJ2-1
CDR3 protein: CASSASSPREQFF

clone size: few
V gene: TRBV7-9
J gene: TRBJ2-2
CDR3 protein: CASSLESRGTGELFF

clone size: .
V gene: TRBV7-9
J gene: TRBJ2-7
CDR3 protein: CASSQSRKLGEQYF

clone size: .
V gene: TRBV28
J gene: TRBJ1-1
CDR3 protein: CASSELNTEAFF

clone size: .
V gene: TRBV9
J gene: TRBJ1-2
CDR3 protein: CASSVSGGDYGYTF

clone size: .
V gene: TRBV4-3
J gene: TRBJ2-7
CDR3 protein: CASSPGLAGEYEQYF

clone size: .
V gene: TRBV18
J gene: TRBJ1-1
CDR3 protein: CASSPIDRGTEAFF

clone size: .
V gene: TRBV25-1
J gene: TRBJ1-1
CDR3 protein: CASTGQGRSEAFF

clone size: .
V gene: TRBV6-5
J gene: TRBJ2-7
CDR3 protein: CASSYATTGGSYEQYF

clone size: .
V gene: TRBV5-1
J gene: TRBJ1-3
CDR3 protein: CASSLDRGNGNTIYF

clone size: .
V gene: TRBV28
J gene: TRBJ2-1
CDR3 protein: CASSLYAGGRDNEQFF

clone size: .
V gene: TRBV27
J gene: TRBJ1-5
CDR3 protein: CASSFYPAQESNQPQHF

clone size: .
V gene: TRBV9
J gene: TRBJ1-6
CDR3 protein: CASSVSGSPLHF

clone size: .
V gene: TRBV30
J gene: TRBJ2-7
CDR3 protein: CAWSLQGKGEQYF

clone size: .
V gene: TRBV30
J gene: TRBJ1-2
CDR3 protein: CAWRPGDDSYGYTF

clone size: .
V gene: TRBV7-2
J gene: TRBJ2-2
CDR3 protein: CASSPNRTGSNTGELFF